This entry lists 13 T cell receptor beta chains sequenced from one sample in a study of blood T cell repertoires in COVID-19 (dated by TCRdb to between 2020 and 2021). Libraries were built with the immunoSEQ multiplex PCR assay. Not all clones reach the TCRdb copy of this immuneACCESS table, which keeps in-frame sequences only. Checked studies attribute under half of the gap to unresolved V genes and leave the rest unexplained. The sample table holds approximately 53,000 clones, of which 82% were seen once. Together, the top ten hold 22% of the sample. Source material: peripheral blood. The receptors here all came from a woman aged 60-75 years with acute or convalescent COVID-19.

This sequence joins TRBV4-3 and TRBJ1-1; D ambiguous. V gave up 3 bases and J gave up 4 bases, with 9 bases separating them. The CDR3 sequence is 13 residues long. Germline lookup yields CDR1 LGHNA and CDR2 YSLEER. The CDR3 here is CASSQGWSTEAFF. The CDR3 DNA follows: TGCGCCAGCAGCCAGGGTTGGAGCACTGAAGCTTTCTTT.

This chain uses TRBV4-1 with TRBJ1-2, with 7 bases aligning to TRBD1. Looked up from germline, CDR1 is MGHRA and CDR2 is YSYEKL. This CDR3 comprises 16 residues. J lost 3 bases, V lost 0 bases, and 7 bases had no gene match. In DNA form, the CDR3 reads TGCGCCAGCAGCCAAGATCTGACGACAGGGTACTATGGCTACACCTTC. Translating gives CASSQDLTTGYYGYTF.

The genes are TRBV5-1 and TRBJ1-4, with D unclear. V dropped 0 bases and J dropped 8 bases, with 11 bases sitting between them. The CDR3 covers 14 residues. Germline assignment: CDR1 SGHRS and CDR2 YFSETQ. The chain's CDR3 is CASSLAGSWEKLFF. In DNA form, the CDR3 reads TGCGCCAGCAGCTTGGCGGGGAGTTGGGAAAAACTGTTTTTT.

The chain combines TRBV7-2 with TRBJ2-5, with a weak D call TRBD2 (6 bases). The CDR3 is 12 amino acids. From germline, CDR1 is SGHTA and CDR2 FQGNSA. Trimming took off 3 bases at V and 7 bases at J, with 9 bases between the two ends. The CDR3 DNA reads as TGTGCCAGCAGCTTTGGACTATGGACCCAGTACTTC. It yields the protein CASSFGLWTQYF.

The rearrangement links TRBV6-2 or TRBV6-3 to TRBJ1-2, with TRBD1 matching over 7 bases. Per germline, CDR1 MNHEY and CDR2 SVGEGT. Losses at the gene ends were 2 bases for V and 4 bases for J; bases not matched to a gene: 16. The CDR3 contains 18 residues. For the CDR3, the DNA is TGTGCCAGCAGTTACAGCCTCACAGGGGCTTCGAGGGGCTATGGCTACACCTTC. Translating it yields CASSYSLTGASRGYGYTF.

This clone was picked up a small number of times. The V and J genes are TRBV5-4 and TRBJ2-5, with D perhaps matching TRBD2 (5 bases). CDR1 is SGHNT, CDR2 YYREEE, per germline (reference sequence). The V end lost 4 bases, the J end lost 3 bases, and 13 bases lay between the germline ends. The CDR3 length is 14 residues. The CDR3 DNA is TGTGCCAGCAGCGGGCGGGTAGTAGAAGAGACCCAGTACTTC. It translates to CASSGRVVEETQYF.

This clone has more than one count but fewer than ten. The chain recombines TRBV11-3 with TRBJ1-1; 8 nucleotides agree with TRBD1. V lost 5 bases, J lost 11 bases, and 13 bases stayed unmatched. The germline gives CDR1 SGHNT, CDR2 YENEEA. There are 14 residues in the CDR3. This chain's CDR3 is CASSRGQGKGIAFF. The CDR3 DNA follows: TGTGCCAGCAGCCGAGGACAGGGAAAAGGCATTGCTTTCTTT. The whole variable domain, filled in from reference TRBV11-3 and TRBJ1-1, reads EAGVVQSPRYKIIEKKQPVAFWCNPISGHNTLYWYLQNLGQGPELLIRYENEEAVDDSQLPKDRFSAERLKGVDSTLKIQPAELGDSAVYLCASSRGQGKGIAFFGQGTRLTVV.

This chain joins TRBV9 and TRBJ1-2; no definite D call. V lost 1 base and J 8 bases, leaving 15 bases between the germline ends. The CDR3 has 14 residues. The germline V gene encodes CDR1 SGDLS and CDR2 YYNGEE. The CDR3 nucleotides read TGTGCCAGCAGCGTATCCACCACTGAGGTCGGCTACACCTTC. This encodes CASSVSTTEVGYTF.

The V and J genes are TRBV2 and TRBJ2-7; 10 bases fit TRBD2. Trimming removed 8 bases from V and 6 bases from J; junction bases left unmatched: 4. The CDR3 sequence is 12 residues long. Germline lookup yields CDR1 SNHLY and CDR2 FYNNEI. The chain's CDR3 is CASGRLAGEQYF. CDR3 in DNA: TGTGCCAGCGGGAGACTAGCGGGCGAGCAGTACTTC. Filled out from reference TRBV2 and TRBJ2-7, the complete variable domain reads EPEVTQTPSHQVTQMGQEVILRCVPISNHLYFYWYRQILGQKVEFLVSFYNNEISEKSEIFDDQFSVERPDGSNFTLKIRSTKLEDSAMYFCASGRLAGEQYFGPGTRLTVT.

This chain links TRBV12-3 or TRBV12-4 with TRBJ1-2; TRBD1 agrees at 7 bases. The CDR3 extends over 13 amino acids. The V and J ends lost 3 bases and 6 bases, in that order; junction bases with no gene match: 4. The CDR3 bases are TGTGCCAGCAGTTTGAGGGGGCTTGATGGCTACACCTTC. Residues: CASSLRGLDGYTF.

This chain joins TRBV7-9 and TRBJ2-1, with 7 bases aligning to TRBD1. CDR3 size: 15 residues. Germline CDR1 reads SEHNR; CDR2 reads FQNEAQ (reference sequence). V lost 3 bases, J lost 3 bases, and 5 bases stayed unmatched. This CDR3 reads CASSFRDSIYNEQFF. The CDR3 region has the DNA TGTGCCAGCAGCTTCCGGGACAGCATCTACAATGAGCAGTTCTTC.

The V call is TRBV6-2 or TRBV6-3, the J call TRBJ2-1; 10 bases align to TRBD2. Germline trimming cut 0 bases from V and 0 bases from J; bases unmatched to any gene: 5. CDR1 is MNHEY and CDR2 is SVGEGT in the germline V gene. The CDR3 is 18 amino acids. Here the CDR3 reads CASSYSLAGARSYNEQFF. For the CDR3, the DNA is TGTGCCAGCAGTTACTCCCTAGCGGGGGCCCGCTCCTACAATGAGCAGTTCTTC.

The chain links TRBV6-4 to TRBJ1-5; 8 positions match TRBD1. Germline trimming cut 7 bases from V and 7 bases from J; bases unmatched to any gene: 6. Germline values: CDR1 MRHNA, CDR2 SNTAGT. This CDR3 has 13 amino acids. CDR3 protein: CASTWTGKQPQHF. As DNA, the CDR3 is TGTGCCAGCACCTGGACAGGGAAGCAGCCCCAGCATTTT.